Sequencing of this T cell receptor (beta chain) was carried out in a study of CD8 T cells in Susac syndrome. Random hexamers were used to reverse transcribe 0.5 to 1 ug of RNA. Amplification of TCR beta CDR3 was carried out by immunoSEQ multiplex PCR, which covered 54 Vbeta and 13 Jbeta segments. TCRdb re-analysed the immunoSEQ multiplex PCR reads in MiXCR, keeping a single row per CDR3 protein. The sample holds roughly 140,000 distinct CDR3 sequences, about 94% seen once. The study sequenced TCR beta in blood CD8+ and CD4+ T cells. Controls were healthy donors (matched for age and sex). Negative isolation was used for CD8+ and CD4+ T cells, and FACS enrichment was applied to TEMRA cells. The CDR3 is made up of 13 amino acids. Trimming removed 1 base from V and 0 bases from J, with 6 bases in between. CDR1 and CDR2 from the germline V gene are DFQATT and SNEGSKA (reference sequence).

Source material: CD8+ T cells from PBMCs. The source is a human donor in good health. J is TRBJ1-1 and V is TRBV20-1, with D uncertain. CDR3 residues: CSARVGLNTEAFF. CDR3 nucleotide sequence: TGCAGTGCTAGAGTAGGGCTGAACACTGAAGCTTTCTTT.